These 22 T cell receptor beta chains were all obtained from the same sample, sequenced in a study of cytotoxic CD8 clonotypes in ibrutinib-treated CLL. Produced via immunoSEQ multiplex PCR; TCRdb's table is partial and in-frame only. This table has just over 200,000 clones, more than 65% appearing once. Source: PBMCs, taken after 12 months of ibrutinib treatment. The receptor source for this set is a human donor with chronic lymphocytic leukemia.

V is TRBV2 and J is TRBJ1-5; 8 nucleotides match TRBD1. This CDR3 region has 14 residues. J lost 3 bases, V lost 5 bases, and 3 bases had no gene match. Per the germline V gene, CDR1 is SNHLY and CDR2 is FYNNEI. The CDR3 loop is CASSQGQANQPQHF. The DNA of the CDR3 is TGTGCCAGCAGTCAGGGACAGGCCAATCAGCCCCAGCATTTT.

V usage is TRBV4-3 and J usage is TRBJ2-1, with D uncertain. V was cut by 0 bases and J by 10 bases, with 10 bases left in between. Germline values: CDR1 LGHNA, CDR2 YSLEER. The CDR3 covers 13 residues. This CDR3 reads CASSQDLVWEQFF. DNA for the CDR3: TGCGCCAGCAGCCAAGATTTGGTTTGGGAGCAGTTCTTC.

This chain uses TRBV11-3 with TRBJ2-7; 7 bases line up with TRBD2. With V trimmed by 5 bases and J by 1 base, 5 bases remained unmatched. The CDR3 is made up of 14 amino acids. The germline gives CDR1 SGHNT, CDR2 YENEEA. Here the CDR3 DNA reads TGTGCCAGCAGCCCCGTTAGCGGGTCCTACGAGCAGTACTTC. Residues: CASSPVSGSYEQYF.

The genes are TRBV11-2 and TRBJ1-6; D uncertain. This CDR3 contains 16 residues. CDR1 and CDR2 (germline): SGHAT, FQNNGV. V lost 5 bases and J 7 bases, leaving 18 bases between the germline ends. CDR3 sequence: CASSATGSLPNSPLHF. The CDR3 DNA is TGTGCCAGCAGCGCGACTGGATCCTTACCCAATTCACCCCTCCACTTT.

This chain joins TRBV7-8 and TRBJ2-3; 7 nucleotides align to TRBD1. Germline CDR1 reads SGHVS; CDR2 reads FQNEAQ. The CDR3 contains 16 residues. Unmatched junction bases numbered 14, after V lost 5 bases and J lost 6 bases. As DNA, the CDR3 is TGTGCCAGCAGCCCACGACAGGGCGGTTCAGCGGATACGCAGTATTTT. Residues: CASSPRQGGSADTQYF.

The chain employs TRBV5-6 and TRBJ1-4, with D possibly being TRBD1 (6 bases). CDR3 length equals 14 residues. V was cut by 4 bases and J by 5 bases, with 12 bases left in between. Germline values: CDR1 SGHDT, CDR2 YYEEEE. For the CDR3, the DNA is TGTGCCAGCAGCAGGGGGACGAGGAATGAAAAACTGTTTTTT. Its translation: CASSRGTRNEKLFF.

This clone showed up just a few times. The chain couples TRBV30 to TRBJ1-1, with a possible D match to TRBD1 (6 bases). V lost 6 bases and J 0 bases, leaving 14 bases between the germline ends. The V gene's germline CDR1 is GTSNPN and CDR2 SVGIG (reference sequence). CDR3 length equals 14 residues. The CDR3 sequence: CACIGGLVNTEAFF. The CDR3 nucleotides read TGTGCCTGCATAGGGGGTTTGGTGAACACTGAAGCTTTCTTT. The full variable domain, its missing parts supplied by reference TRBV30 and TRBJ1-1, is SQTIHQWPATLVQPVGSPLSLECTVEGTSNPNLYWYRQAAGRGLQLLFYSVGIGQISSEVPQNLSASRPQDRQFILSSKKLLLSDSGFYLCACIGGLVNTEAFFGQGTRLTVV.

This chain uses TRBV7-3 with TRBJ2-7; TRBD2 agrees at 13 bases. This CDR3 is 13 amino acids long. The V and J ends lost 4 bases and 10 bases, in that order; junction bases with no gene match: 4. Germline V gene sequence: CDR1 SGHTA, CDR2 FQGTGA. CDR3 loop: CASSSGTSGNQYF. Here the CDR3 DNA reads TGTGCCAGCAGCTCCGGGACTAGCGGGAATCAGTACTTC. The full variable domain, completed using reference TRBV7-3 and TRBJ2-7, is GAGVSQTPSNKVTEKGKYVELRCDPISGHTALYWYRQSLGQGPEFLIYFQGTGAADDSGLPNDRFFAVRPEGSVSTLKIQRTERGDSAVYLCASSSGTSGNQYFGPGTRLTVT.

This chain links TRBV2 with TRBJ2-1; perhaps TRBD2 as D (6 bases). Germline-derived CDR1 and CDR2 are SNHLY and FYNNEI. The V end was cut by 6 bases, the J end by 8 bases, with 14 bases between. The CDR3 is 13 amino acids. The CDR3 DNA follows: TGTGCCAGCAGGTCTGCCGGACTACATGAGCAGTTCTTC. Translation gives CASRSAGLHEQFF.

The chain is built from TRBV18 and TRBJ2-1; 8 positions match TRBD1. The germline V gene has CDR1 KGHSH and CDR2 LQKENI. V trimming: 1 base; J trimming: 1 base; junction bases outside the gene matches: 6. The CDR3 is 17 residues long. The CDR3 coding sequence is TGTGCCAGCTCACCACTGACAGGACAGGGTTCCTACAATGAGCAGTTCTTC. It translates to CASSPLTGQGSYNEQFF.

This clone has just a few counts. The CDR3 reads CASSVDAMAGDTQYF. CDR3 nucleotide sequence: TGTGCCAGCAGCGTAGACGCAATGGCAGGGGATACGCAGTATTTT. The chain joins TRBV9 to TRBJ2-3; a possible D gene is TRBD1 (5 bases). CDR1 and CDR2 from the germline V gene are SGDLS and YYNGEE. The CDR3 has 15 amino acids. V lost 0 bases and J 6 bases, leaving 14 bases between the germline ends.

V usage is TRBV7-8 and J usage is TRBJ2-7; D not certain. V was shortened by 4 bases and J by 6 bases, with 13 bases between the two germline ends. The CDR3 loop spans 13 amino acids. Germline V gene sequence: CDR1 SGHVS, CDR2 FQNEAQ. CDR3 DNA sequence: TGTGCCAGCAGCTCAGGTATAGTTTTCGAGCAGTACTTC. The encoded protein is CASSSGIVFEQYF.

The rearrangement joins TRBV2 to TRBJ1-1; D is ambiguous. CDR3 size: 12 residues. CDR1 and CDR2 (germline): SNHLY, FYNNEI. Trimming shortened V by 4 bases and J by 4 bases, and 7 bases separated the two germline ends. The CDR3 loop reads CASSAKGTEAFF. Here the CDR3 DNA reads TGTGCCAGCAGTGCTAAGGGCACTGAAGCTTTCTTT. Drawing the rest from reference TRBV2 and TRBJ1-1, the complete variable domain is EPEVTQTPSHQVTQMGQEVILRCVPISNHLYFYWYRQILGQKVEFLVSFYNNEISEKSEIFDDQFSVERPDGSNFTLKIRSTKLEDSAMYFCASSAKGTEAFFGQGTRLTVV.

This clone was observed a few times. The V gene is TRBV2, the J gene TRBJ1-2; 9 bases match TRBD1. Trimming took 8 bases from V and 7 from J; bases not matched to a gene: 5. The length of the CDR3 is 12 residues. The germline V gene encodes CDR1 SNHLY and CDR2 FYNNEI. The CDR3 nucleotides are TGTGCCAGCCGCGGGACAGGGCTTGGCTACACCTTC. Encoded protein: CASRGTGLGYTF.

The J gene is TRBJ2-5, the V gene TRBV5-3; no clear D. TRBV5-3 is labeled an ORF, and its function is uncertain. This CDR3 spans 12 amino acids. V was trimmed by 2 bases and J by 7 bases, leaving 9 bases between them. CDR3 region: CARSFEVGTQYF. The CDR3 DNA is TGTGCCAGAAGCTTTGAGGTTGGGACCCAGTACTTC.

This rearrangement joins TRBV7-8 to TRBJ1-5; D is perhaps TRBD1 (6 bases). The V end was cut by 5 bases, the J end by 3 bases, with 8 bases between. The CDR3 consists of 13 residues. Germline CDR1 reads SGHVS; CDR2 reads FQNEAQ. CDR3 sequence: CASSRTDNQPQHF. In nucleotides, the CDR3 is TGTGCCAGCAGCCGGACAGACAATCAGCCCCAGCATTTT.

V and J are TRBV18 and TRBJ1-2; 10 bases align to TRBD1. V was clipped by 1 base and J by 5 bases; unmatched bases: 4. Germline V gives CDR1 KGHSH, CDR2 LQKENI. This CDR3 has 15 residues. The CDR3 sequence is CASSPRRTGGYGYTF. The CDR3 nucleotides are TGTGCCAGCTCACCACGTCGGACAGGGGGATATGGCTACACCTTC.

V usage is TRBV11-2 and J usage is TRBJ1-4, with D hard to call. The germline gives CDR1 SGHAT, CDR2 FQNNGV. Trimming pared 5 bases from V and 11 bases from J, leaving 9 bases between. CDR3 length: 11 residues. The CDR3 region is CASSPAGKLFF. DNA of the CDR3: TGTGCCAGCAGCCCCGCGGGGAAACTGTTTTTT.

This clone was counted a few times. V and J are TRBV6-1 and TRBJ1-1; the D is unclear. Germline CDR1 is MNHNS and CDR2 is SASEGT. This CDR3 spans 15 amino acids. Between the trimmed V and J ends, which lost 4 bases and 3 bases, there was a span of 15 bases. The chain's CDR3 is CASSVSPGLHTEAFF. The CDR3 nucleotides read TGTGCCAGCAGTGTCTCTCCGGGGTTGCACACTGAAGCTTTCTTT.

This chain connects TRBV19 to TRBJ2-2, with 7 bases aligning to TRBD2. With 11 bases clipped from V and 0 bases from J, the junction kept 6 bases outside the gene matches. CDR3 length: 14 amino acids. CDR1 and CDR2 (germline): LNHDA, SQIVND (reference sequence). The CDR3 region has the DNA TGTGCCTCGGGGGGACGGGCGAACACCGGGGAGCTGTTTTTT. This translates into CASGGRANTGELFF.

This sequence joins TRBV7-2 and TRBJ1-2; TRBD1 agrees at 10 bases. Looked up from germline, CDR1 is SGHTA and CDR2 is FQGNSA. V dropped 5 bases and J dropped 3; count of bases not matched to a gene: 12. CDR3 length equals 17 residues. The CDR3 sequence is CASSAYPPGTGDYGYTF. In DNA, the CDR3 is TGTGCCAGCAGCGCCTACCCACCCGGGACAGGGGACTATGGCTACACCTTC.

V usage is TRBV9 and J usage is TRBJ2-7; TRBD2 might be the D (6 bases). V was pared by 4 bases and J by 4 bases, with 18 bases between. Germline CDR1 SGDLS, CDR2 YYNGEE. CDR3 length: 15 amino acids. CDR3 nucleotide sequence: TGTGCCAGCAGCCAAACCGGGGGAGGAGCGTACGAGCAGTACTTC. Amino acids: CASSQTGGGAYEQYF.